One sample yielded the 17 T cell receptor beta chains listed below, sequenced in a study of cytomegalovirus exposure and HLA in healthy donors (dated by TCRdb to the late 2010s). Library generation was performed with the immunoSEQ multiplex PCR assay. For the multiplex PCR, a mixture combining 60 forward primers for TCR Vbeta segments and 13 reverse primers for TCR Jbeta segments was used. In TCRdb, the immuneACCESS table is reduced to in-frame sequences with V and J assigned. These tables do not hold every clone; where another copy was compared, an unresolved V gene accounts for under half, and the others remain unexplained. The sample table lists roughly 100,000 clones, around four fifths of them with a count of one. The ten biggest clones cover roughly 8.6% of the sample. Sequenced material: PBMCs. These TCRs come from a woman aged 40-49 years in good health and CMV-seropositive.

This clone has more than one count but fewer than ten. The chain couples TRBV7-2 to TRBJ2-5; 10 nucleotides align to TRBD2. The germline V gene encodes CDR1 SGHTA and CDR2 FQGNSA. V lost 4 bases, J lost 1 base, and 6 bases stayed unmatched. The CDR3 has 16 residues. DNA for the CDR3: TGTGCCAGCAGCTATCCGGGACTAGCGCCCCAAGAGACCCAGTACTTC. Its translation is CASSYPGLAPQETQYF.

The rearrangement joins TRBV4-1 to TRBJ2-1, with TRBD2 matching over 8 bases. Germline values: CDR1 MGHRA, CDR2 YSYEKL. The V gene end was trimmed by 4 bases and the J gene end by 7 bases; junction bases not matched to a gene: 15. The length of the CDR3 is 17 residues. The CDR3 DNA reads as TGCGCCAGCAGCCGAAGATCCACAGCGGGAGTCGGTAATGAGCAGTTCTTC. Translation: CASSRRSTAGVGNEQFF.

A single count supports this clone. The chain recombines TRBV28 with TRBJ1-5; D possibly corresponds to TRBD1 (6 bases). Looked up from germline, CDR1 is MDHEN and CDR2 is SYDVKM. There are 18 residues in the CDR3. The V end was cut by 3 bases, the J end by 3 bases, with 21 bases between. The CDR3 nucleotides read TGTGCCAGCAGTTTCCCACCTACAGGGTTCCCGTACAATCAGCCCCAGCATTTT. Amino acid sequence: CASSFPPTGFPYNQPQHF.

The chain combines TRBV9 with TRBJ1-5, with D possibly matching TRBD1 (6 bases). The germline V gene encodes CDR1 SGDLS and CDR2 YYNGEE. The V and J ends lost 4 bases and 2 bases respectively, with 13 bases between them. The CDR3 is 15 residues long. The DNA of the CDR3 is TGTGCCAGCAGCAGGTCTGGGGGCGGCAATCAGCCCCAGCATTTT. It yields the protein CASSRSGGGNQPQHF.

The chain couples TRBV7-7 to TRBJ2-1; TRBD1 matches 8 bases. The V segment lost 5 bases and the J segment 2 bases; nucleotides outside the gene matches: 8. In germline, CDR1 is SSHAT, CDR2 FNYEAQ (reference sequence). The CDR3 runs to 16 residues. The CDR3 region is CASSPWTGIAYNEQFF. The DNA of the CDR3 is TGTGCCAGCAGCCCATGGACAGGGATCGCCTACAATGAGCAGTTCTTC.

The V and J genes are TRBV4-2 and TRBJ2-2, with D possibly being TRBD1 (6 bases). The V end lost 5 bases, the J end lost 7 bases, and 14 bases lay between the germline ends. The germline gives CDR1 LGHNA, CDR2 YNFKEQ. This CDR3 comprises 14 residues. The CDR3 loop is CASSGGRLSGELFF. The DNA of the CDR3 is TGTGCCAGCAGCGGGGGCCGGCTTAGCGGGGAGCTGTTTTTT.

The chain couples TRBV5-1 to TRBJ1-4; TRBD1 might be the D (6 bases). Germline CDR1 is SGHRS and CDR2 is YFSETQ. CDR3 length: 14 amino acids. V lost 4 bases, J lost 5 bases, and 12 bases lay in between. The CDR3 loop is CASSGRTANEKLFF. CDR3 DNA sequence: TGCGCCAGCAGCGGACGGACAGCGAATGAAAAACTGTTTTTT. Looking up the rest from reference TRBV5-1 and TRBJ1-4 gives the full variable domain: KAGVTQTPRYLIKTRGQQVTLSCSPISGHRSVSWYQQTPGQGLQFLFEYFSETQRNKGNFPGRFSGRQFSNSRSEMNVSTLELGDSALYLCASSGRTANEKLFFGSGTQLSVL.

The J gene is TRBJ2-7, the V gene TRBV13; D may be TRBD2 (5 bases). V was clipped by 0 bases and J by 3 bases, with 12 bases between them. The CDR3 is 15 amino acids. In germline, CDR1 is PRHDT, CDR2 FYEKMQ (reference sequence). CDR3 sequence: CASSLGPSGGYEQYF. As DNA, the CDR3 is TGTGCCAGCAGCTTAGGTCCCAGCGGAGGCTACGAGCAGTACTTC. Drawing the rest from reference TRBV13 and TRBJ2-7, the complete variable domain is AAGVIQSPRHLIKEKRETATLKCYPIPRHDTVYWYQQGPGQDPQFLISFYEKMQSDKGSIPDRFSAQQFSDYHSELNMSSLELGDSALYFCASSLGPSGGYEQYFGPGTRLTVT.

The chain employs TRBV4-2 and TRBJ1-4; D might be TRBD1 (6 bases). V was shortened by 3 bases and J by 0 bases, with 8 bases between the two germline ends. The CDR3 length is 15 residues. In germline, CDR1 is LGHNA, CDR2 YNFKEQ. The CDR3 bases are TGTGCCAGCAGCCACCGACAGGCAACTAATGAAAAACTGTTTTTT. Translating gives CASSHRQATNEKLFF.

This chain connects TRBV28 to TRBJ1-1; TRBD1 aligns across 7 bases. Germline V gene data show CDR1 as MDHEN and CDR2 as SYDVKM. This CDR3 is built from 15 residues. The junction had 5 bases not matched to a gene; V was cut back by 1 base and J by 3 bases. The CDR3: CASSLSPGGHTEAFF. DNA for the CDR3: TGTGCCAGCAGTTTATCACCAGGGGGACACACTGAAGCTTTCTTT.

The chain employs TRBV18 and TRBJ2-5; TRBD1 matches 8 bases. Germline CDR1 KGHSH, CDR2 LQKENI. This CDR3 comprises 14 residues. V lost 4 bases, J lost 5 bases, and 6 bases stayed unmatched. The CDR3: CASSRDRTEETQYF. CDR3 nucleotide sequence: TGTGCCAGCTCACGGGACAGGACGGAGGAGACCCAGTACTTC.

The chain has TRBV2 and TRBJ2-1; 9 bases match TRBD2. V was pared by 4 bases and J by 0 bases, with 1 base of the junction left unmatched. CDR3 length: 15 residues. Germline values: CDR1 SNHLY, CDR2 FYNNEI. The CDR3 loop is CASSASGNSYNEQFF. In DNA, the CDR3 is TGTGCCAGCAGTGCTAGCGGGAACTCCTACAATGAGCAGTTCTTC.

The rearrangement joins TRBV5-1 to TRBJ2-1, with a weak D call TRBD1 (6 bases). Germline loops: CDR1 SGHRS, CDR2 YFSETQ. The CDR3 has 16 residues. The ends were cut back, 4 bases at V and 3 bases at J, with 17 bases in the middle. Here the CDR3 reads CASSLQGSSHYNEQFF. CDR3 in DNA: TGCGCCAGCAGCCTCCAGGGGAGTAGTCACTACAATGAGCAGTTCTTC.

This clone was counted a few times. V gene TRBV28 combines with J gene TRBJ2-5, with D possibly TRBD2 on 5 matching bases. The CDR3 spans 15 residues. V dropped 6 bases and J dropped 3 bases, with 17 bases sitting between them. CDR1 is MDHEN and CDR2 is SYDVKM in the germline V gene. The CDR3 sequence: CASSSRLALEETQYF. For the CDR3, the DNA is TGTGCCAGCAGCAGCCGGCTAGCATTAGAAGAGACCCAGTACTTC.

The chain couples TRBV4-2 to TRBJ1-2, with no clear D. Trimming took off 5 bases at V and 6 bases at J, with 19 bases between the two ends. Germline loops: CDR1 LGHNA, CDR2 YNFKEQ. The CDR3 has 15 amino acids. The CDR3, as DNA: TGTGCCAGCAGCTTGGTTAATCGAGGGAGGCATGGCTACACCTTC. Its protein is CASSLVNRGRHGYTF.

The chain links TRBV6-5 to TRBJ1-1, with D unresolved. The CDR3 is 13 residues long. V was shortened by 0 bases and J by 6 bases, with 8 bases between the two germline ends. Germline CDR1 MNHEY, CDR2 SVGAGI. The DNA for the CDR3 is TGTGCCAGCAGTTACTCGAGTCTCGCTGAAGCTTTCTTT. It yields the protein CASSYSSLAEAFF.

The chain carries TRBV18 and TRBJ2-4; 7 nucleotides match TRBD2. J lost 6 bases, V lost 3 bases, and 11 bases had no gene match. CDR1 and CDR2 from the germline V gene are KGHSH and LQKENI. This CDR3 contains 16 residues. The CDR3 DNA follows: TGTGCCAGCTCACCGCCGGGAGGCAGGGAGGGAAACATTCAGTACTTC. As protein: CASSPPGGREGNIQYF.